This T cell receptor beta chain stems from a study of tumor and adjacent non-tumor tissue in lung cancer. This clonotype has only one observation. It may be a read error: a sequence one base away is much more abundant. TCRbeta libraries were built with three rounds of nested PCR, modified from ARM-PCR. From the multiplex PCR reads, TCRdb called clonotypes with MiXCR, one entry per CDR3 protein. The table has approximately 90,000 distinct CDR3 sequences, about 72% seen once. CDR3 length equals 11 residues. The V end was cut by 3 bases, the J end by 4 bases, with 6 bases between. Germline lookup yields CDR1 DFQATT and CDR2 SNEGSKA (reference sequence). No cell sorting was done before RNA was extracted from the tissue.

The sequence was obtained from a man in his fifties or sixties with non-small cell lung cancer. What was sequenced was lung tumor tissue. The chain employs TRBV20-1 and TRBJ2-5; the D is unclear. CDR3 sequence: CSASTGETQYF. CDR3 coding DNA: TGCAGTGCTAGTACCGGAGAGACCCAGTACTTC.